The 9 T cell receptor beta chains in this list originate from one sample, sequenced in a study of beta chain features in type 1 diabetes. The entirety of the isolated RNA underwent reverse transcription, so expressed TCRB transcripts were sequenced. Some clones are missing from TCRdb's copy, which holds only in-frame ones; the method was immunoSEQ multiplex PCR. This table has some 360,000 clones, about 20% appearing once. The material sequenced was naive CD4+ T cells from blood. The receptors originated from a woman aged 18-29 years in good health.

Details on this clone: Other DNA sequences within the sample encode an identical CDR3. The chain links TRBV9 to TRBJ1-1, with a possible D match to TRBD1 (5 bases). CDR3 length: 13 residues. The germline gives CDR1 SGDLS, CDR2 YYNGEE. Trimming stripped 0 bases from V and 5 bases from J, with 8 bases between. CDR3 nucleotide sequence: TGTGCCAGCAGCGTAGAGGAGGGGACTGAAGCTTTCTTT. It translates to CASSVEEGTEAFF.

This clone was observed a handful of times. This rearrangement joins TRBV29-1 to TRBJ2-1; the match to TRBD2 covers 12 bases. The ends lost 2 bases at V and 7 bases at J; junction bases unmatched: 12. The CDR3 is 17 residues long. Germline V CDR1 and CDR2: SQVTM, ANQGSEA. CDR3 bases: TGCAGCGTTGAATTCAGTCGACTAGCGGGGGATTTTAATGAGCAGTTCTTC. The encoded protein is CSVEFSRLAGDFNEQFF.

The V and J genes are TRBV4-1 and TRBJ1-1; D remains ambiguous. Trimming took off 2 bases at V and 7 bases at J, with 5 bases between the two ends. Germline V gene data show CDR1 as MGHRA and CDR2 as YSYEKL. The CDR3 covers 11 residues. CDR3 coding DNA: TGCGCCAGCAGCCAATACAGTGAAGCTTTCTTT. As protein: CASSQYSEAFF.

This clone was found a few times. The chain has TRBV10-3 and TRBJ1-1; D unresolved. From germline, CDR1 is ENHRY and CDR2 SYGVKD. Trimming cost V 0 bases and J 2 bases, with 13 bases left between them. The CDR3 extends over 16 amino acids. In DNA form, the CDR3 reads TGTGCCATCAGTGAGTCCGCCGGCCGGGGTAACACTGAAGCTTTCTTT. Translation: CAISESAGRGNTEAFF.

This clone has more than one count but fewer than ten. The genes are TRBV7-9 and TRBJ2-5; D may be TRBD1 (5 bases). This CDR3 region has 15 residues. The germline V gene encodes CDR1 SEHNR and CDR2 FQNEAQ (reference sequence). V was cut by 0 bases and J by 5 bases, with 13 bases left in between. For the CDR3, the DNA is TGTGCCAGCAGCTTAGCGCCCAGGGAATTGGAGACCCAGTACTTC. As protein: CASSLAPRELETQYF.

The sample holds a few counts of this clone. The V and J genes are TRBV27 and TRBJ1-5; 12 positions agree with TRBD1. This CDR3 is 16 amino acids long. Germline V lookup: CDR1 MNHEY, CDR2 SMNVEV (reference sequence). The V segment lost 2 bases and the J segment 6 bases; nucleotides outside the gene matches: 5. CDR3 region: CASSLVGTGGLQPQHF. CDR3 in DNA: TGTGCCAGCAGTTTAGTTGGGACAGGGGGCCTTCAGCCCCAGCATTTT.

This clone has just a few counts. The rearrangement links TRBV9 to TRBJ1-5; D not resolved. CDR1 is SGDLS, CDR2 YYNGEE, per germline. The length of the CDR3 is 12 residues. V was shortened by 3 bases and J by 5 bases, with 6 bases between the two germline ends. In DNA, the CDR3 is TGTGCCAGCAGCGCCGGAGATCAGCCCCAGCATTTT. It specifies CASSAGDQPQHF.

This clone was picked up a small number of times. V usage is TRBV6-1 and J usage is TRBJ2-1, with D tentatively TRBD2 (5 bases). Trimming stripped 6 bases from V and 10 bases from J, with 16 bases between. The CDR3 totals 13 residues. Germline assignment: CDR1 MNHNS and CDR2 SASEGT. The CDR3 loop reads CASSPGVSAEQFF. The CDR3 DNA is TGTGCCAGCAGCCCCGGGGTCAGCGCAGAGCAGTTCTTC.

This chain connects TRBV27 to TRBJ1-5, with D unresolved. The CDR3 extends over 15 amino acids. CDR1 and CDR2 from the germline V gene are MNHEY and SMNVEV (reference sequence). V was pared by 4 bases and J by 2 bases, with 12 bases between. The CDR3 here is CASSSRMRGNQPQHF. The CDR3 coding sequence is TGTGCCAGCAGTTCCCGGATGCGGGGCAATCAGCCCCAGCATTTT.